Below, 5 T cell receptor beta chains from the same sample are listed, as sequenced in a study of blood T cell repertoires in COVID-19. Profiled with immunoSEQ multiplex PCR; TCRdb holds only in-frame clones, not every one. Of 30,000 to 45,000 clones detected, roughly 89% appear once; the ten largest clones hold 7% to 9%. Sequenced input: peripheral blood. The receptor source for this set is a human donor in a cohort sampled during active COVID-19.

A note on this clone: Other DNA sequences within the sample encode an identical CDR3. The V and J genes are TRBV4-3 and TRBJ2-7; TRBD1 aligns across 8 bases. CDR1 and CDR2 (germline): LGHNA, YSLEER. Germline trimming cut 0 bases from V and 6 bases from J; bases unmatched to any gene: 1. CDR3 length: 13 residues. The CDR3 sequence: CASSQDRGLEQYF. CDR3 coding DNA: TGCGCCAGCAGCCAAGACAGGGGGCTCGAGCAGTACTTC.

The chain combines TRBV11-3 with TRBJ2-3; D is possibly TRBD1 (5 bases). Trimming pared 4 bases from V and 8 bases from J, leaving 19 bases between. There are 15 residues in the CDR3. The germline CDR1 and CDR2 sequences are SGHNT and YENEEA. The CDR3 nucleotides are TGTGCCAGCAGCTCCCCGACAAACCCTCAGGGTACGCAGTATTTT. Translating it yields CASSSPTNPQGTQYF.

CDR3 sequence (DNA): TGTGCCAGCAGTTACTCGGGCAGGATGCCCCCAGGGACCCAGTACTTC. The encoded protein is CASSYSGRMPPGTQYF. The J gene is TRBJ2-5, the V gene TRBV6-5; D gene unclear. The CDR3 spans 16 residues. Trimming took off 0 bases at V and 7 bases at J, with 18 bases between the two ends. Germline assignment: CDR1 MNHEY and CDR2 SVGAGI.

The V gene is TRBV7-9, the J gene TRBJ1-2; 11 bases fit TRBD1. This CDR3 has 15 residues. Germline lookup yields CDR1 SEHNR and CDR2 FQNEAQ (reference sequence). Trimming at V came to 2 bases and at J to 3 bases, leaving 2 bases not matched to a gene. The chain's CDR3 is CASSLRDRGDYGYTF. DNA for the CDR3: TGTGCCAGCAGCTTAAGGGACAGGGGGGACTATGGCTACACCTTC.

The gene calls are TRBV29-1 and TRBJ2-7; TRBD2 matches at 11 bases. CDR1 is SQVTM, CDR2 ANQGSEA, per germline. Trimming took 6 bases from V and 6 from J; bases not matched to a gene: 7. The CDR3 length is 13 residues. The CDR3 DNA follows: TGCAGCGTCCTTAGCGGGGGGGCACGCGAGCAGTACTTC. The encoded protein is CSVLSGGAREQYF.